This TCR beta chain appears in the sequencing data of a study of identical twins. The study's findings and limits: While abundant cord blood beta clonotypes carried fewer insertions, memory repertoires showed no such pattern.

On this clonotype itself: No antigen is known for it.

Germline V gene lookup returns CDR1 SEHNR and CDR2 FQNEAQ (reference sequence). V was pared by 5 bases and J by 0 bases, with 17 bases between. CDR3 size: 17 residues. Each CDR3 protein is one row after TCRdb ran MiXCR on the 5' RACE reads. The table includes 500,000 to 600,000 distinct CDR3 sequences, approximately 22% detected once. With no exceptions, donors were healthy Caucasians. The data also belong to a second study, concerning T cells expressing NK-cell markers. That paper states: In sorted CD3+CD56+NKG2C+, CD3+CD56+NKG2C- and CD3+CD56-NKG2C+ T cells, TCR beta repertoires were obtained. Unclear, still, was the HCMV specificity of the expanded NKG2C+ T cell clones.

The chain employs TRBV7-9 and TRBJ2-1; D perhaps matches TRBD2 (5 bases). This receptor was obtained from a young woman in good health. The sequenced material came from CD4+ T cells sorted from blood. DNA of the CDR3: TGTGCCAGCAGCCATATCAGGAGGAGTAGCTCCTACAATGAGCAGTTCTTC. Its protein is CASSHIRRSSSYNEQFF.